Included here is one T cell receptor (beta chain) sequence, with context. Its antigen is unknown. The CDR3 has 15 amino acids. V was cut by 2 bases and J by 0 bases, with 12 bases left in between. Germline V gene sequence: CDR1 SGHNT, CDR2 YYREEE (reference sequence). The treatment: some 20 received Ad26.COV2.S at low or high dose, single or two shots; 5 received placebo; per-sample allocation not given. The samples date from day 63 after the first vaccine or placebo injection. The source of the sample is a study of Ad26.COV2.S vaccination and SARS-CoV-2 variants. As for the study in general: The study gave Ad26.COV2.S intramuscularly, once or twice 56 days apart.

Repertoires were generated with immunoSEQ multiplex PCR, while TCRdb's copy carries only in-frame clones and drops some. Counted here are fewer than 900,000 clones, about 89% occurring once; the ten biggest clones make up about 1.5%. Whole-study findings and limits: TCR breadth and depth estimates may have understated total T cell responses.

The material was peripheral blood, obtained in a trial of Ad26.COV2.S vaccine versus placebo. The origin of this receptor is a person between 18 and 59 years old who received the Ad26.COV2.S COVID-19 vaccine or a placebo. V is TRBV5-4 and J is TRBJ2-7; D is unclear. The CDR3 here is CASSFRGPSSYEQYF. DNA for the CDR3: TGTGCCAGCAGCTTTCGTGGACCCAGCTCCTACGAGCAGTACTTC.